Listed below are T cell receptor beta chains from one sample, sequenced in a study of T-cell reconstitution after alpha-beta-depleted transplantation in children. TCRdb independently ran MiXCR on the PCR reads; one entry per CDR3 protein. This table holds 400,000 to 500,000 distinct CDR3 sequences, about 11% found once. The sequencing here drew on PBMCs from the stem cell graft donor, taken from the stem cell graft. The receptors come from a human donor who donated a stem cell graft to a child with acute myeloid leukemia. Both conserved end residues are part of each CDR3. The order of the fields is J gene, V gene, CDR3 protein.

>TRBJ2-2|TRBV20-1
CSAPRDTGELFF
>TRBJ2-5|TRBV7-2
CASSLVVQGETQYF
>TRBJ2-2|TRBV7-8
CASSAGGTSSYTGELFF
>TRBJ2-2|TRBV11-2
CASSLVLAVAGELFF
>TRBJ2-3|TRBV5-8
CASRPLAAGGTDTQYF
>TRBJ1-5|TRBV6-1
CASSTWESNQPQHF
>TRBJ2-1|TRBV6-5
CASSYNYLDSHEQFF
>TRBJ1-1|TRBV5-1
CASSSGQGAGEAFF
>TRBJ2-5|TRBV11-2
CASSFSGREETQYF
>TRBJ1-1|TRBV5-6
CASSGPRGNTEAFF
>TRBJ2-1|TRBV20-1
CSAQNHNEQFF
>TRBJ2-3|TRBV20-1
CSAMPDAADTQYF
>TRBJ2-2|TRBV5-1
CASSLAGWTSGNTGELFF
>TRBJ1-1|TRBV6-1
CASSVGQNTEAFF
>TRBJ1-2|TRBV12-3/TRBV12-4
CASSRSGIYGYTF
>TRBJ2-1|TRBV20-1
CSARGRAHEQFF
>TRBJ1-2|TRBV6-1
CASRSAVNYGYTF
>TRBJ2-1|TRBV3-1
CASSPWTGSAYNEQFF
>TRBJ2-1|TRBV20-1
CSAREVAGVGEQFF
>TRBJ2-7|TRBV5-1
CASSSGGLAGAEQYF
>TRBJ2-5|TRBV7-3
CASSSTLQETQYF
>TRBJ2-1|TRBV29-1
CSGPTGGIYNEQFF
>TRBJ2-5|TRBV5-1
CASSGGTVGQTQYF
>TRBJ1-2|TRBV10-1
CASSDGKGYTF
>TRBJ1-3|TRBV14
CASSQGDPGSGNTIYF
>TRBJ1-1|TRBV5-1
CASTETELNTEAFF
>TRBJ2-7|TRBV5-1
CASSLAPGYGSYEQYF
>TRBJ2-7|TRBV5-1
CASSLALGSYEQYF
>TRBJ1-4|TRBV5-1
CASSQSRDRNNEKLFF
>TRBJ2-3|TRBV2
CASSERASGGTDTQYF
>TRBJ2-3|TRBV7-8
CASSEASGGPTDTQYF
>TRBJ2-7|TRBV28
CASSLFPRTGPYEQYF
>TRBJ2-2|TRBV21-1
CASSKERAGRGPGELFF
>TRBJ2-7|TRBV15
CATSRDNLALEQYF
>TRBJ2-3|TRBV7-9
CASSPIPGQGAPLASDTQYF
>TRBJ1-1|TRBV6-1
CASAGTEILEAFF
>TRBJ1-2|TRBV18
CASSPPGQGLYGYTF
>TRBJ2-3|TRBV20-1
CSAIGLAPGQSTDTQYF
>TRBJ2-1|TRBV4-2
CASSQGAGTSAYEQFF